Listed below are T cell receptor beta chains from one sample, sequenced in a study of blood T cell repertoires in COVID-19. TCRdb's copy holds only in-frame clones and misses some; the assay was immunoSEQ multiplex PCR. The sample has roughly 250,000 clones, 85% to 90% seen once. The sequencing input was PBMCs or T cells enriched from blood (not recorded which). These receptors all come from a man aged 50 to 59 who had been exposed to COVID-19. CDR3s include the opening cysteine and the closing phenylalanine or tryptophan. A D gene is named only where the DNA matches it firmly. The size entry is marked missing in some rows and otherwise reads once, few, many or a size class.

cdr3_aa cdr3_nt j_call d_call clone_size v_call
CASSQASSQGAFF TGTGCCAGCAGCCAAGCGTCCAGCCAGGGGGCTTTCTTT TRBJ1-1 NA NA TRBV14
CASRSPPGGQETQYF TGTGCAAGTCGCTCCCCTCCCGGGGGCCAAGAGACCCAGTACTTC TRBJ2-5 NA NA TRBV12-2
CASSQDNGDQPQHF TGTGCCAGCAGCCAAGATAACGGGGATCAGCCCCAGCATTTT TRBJ1-5 NA NA TRBV3-1/TRBV3-2
CASSDSQITEAFF TGTGCCAGCAGTGATTCGCAGATCACTGAAGCTTTCTTT TRBJ1-1 NA once TRBV6-1
CASSPGLQETQYF TGTGCCAGCTCACCGGGACTTCAAGAGACCCAGTACTTC TRBJ2-5 NA NA TRBV18
CASSFLDRGPYTEAFF TGTGCCAGCAGTTTTTTAGACAGGGGGCCATACACTGAAGCTTTCTTT TRBJ1-1 TRBD1 NA TRBV28
CASSVGTSLPRDTQYF TGTGCCAGCAGCGTAGGAACTAGCCTACCACGAGATACGCAGTATTTT TRBJ2-3 NA once TRBV9
CASSLPGQGVRNEKLFF TGTGCCAGCAGCTTGCCGGGACAGGGGGTCAGGAATGAAAAACTGTTTTTT TRBJ1-4 TRBD1 NA TRBV7-9
CASSLWGGPYYEQYF TGTGCCAGCAGCTTATGGGGGGGCCCCTACTACGAGCAGTACTTC TRBJ2-7 NA NA TRBV11-2
CAWGTPETQYF TGTGCCTGGGGGACACCGGAGACCCAGTACTTC TRBJ2-5 NA NA TRBV30
CASSPSWRDSRSSYNEQFF TGTGCCAGCAGTCCTTCTTGGCGCGATAGCAGAAGCTCCTACAATGAGCAGTTCTTC TRBJ2-1 NA NA TRBV28
CASGLEDRRNTEAFF TGTGCCAGCGGCCTGGAGGACAGGAGGAACACTGAAGCTTTCTTT TRBJ1-1 TRBD1 medium-sized TRBV28
CASSIDTRGGRDEQFF TGTGCCAGTAGTATAGATACGAGGGGGGGAAGGGATGAGCAGTTCTTC TRBJ2-1 NA NA TRBV19
CASSSWTDQPQHF TGTGCCAGCAGTTCCTGGACAGATCAGCCCCAGCATTTT TRBJ1-5 NA NA TRBV27
CASSLSGFTEAFF TGTGCCAGCAGCTTATCAGGGTTCACTGAAGCTTTCTTT TRBJ1-1 NA NA TRBV11-2
CASSVEGQLLGSTDTQYF TGTGCCAGCAGCGTAGAGGGACAGCTCCTAGGGAGCACAGATACGCAGTATTTT TRBJ2-3 TRBD1 once TRBV9
CASSLDRSSYEQYF TGTGCCAGCAGTTTGGACAGAAGCTCCTACGAGCAGTACTTC TRBJ2-7 NA NA TRBV27
CASSLRPTLADNEQFF TGTGCCAGCAGTTTACGTCCGACACTAGCAGACAATGAGCAGTTCTTC TRBJ2-1 NA NA TRBV6-5
CASSLRRTFTDTQYF TGCGCCAGCAGCTTGCGGAGGACCTTCACAGATACGCAGTATTTT TRBJ2-3 NA NA TRBV5-1
CASSEQGSFQPQHF TGTGCCAGCAGTGAACAGGGTTCGTTTCAGCCCCAGCATTTT TRBJ1-5 NA once TRBV27
CSARTGVPQHF TGCAGTGCAAGGACAGGAGTGCCCCAGCATTTT TRBJ1-5 TRBD1 NA TRBV20-1
CASSERRGAETQYF TGTGCCAGCAGTGAAAGGAGGGGAGCAGAGACCCAGTACTTC TRBJ2-5 NA NA TRBV2
CASSPRPGGNQPQHF TGCGCCAGCAGCCCCCGGCCGGGTGGCAATCAGCCCCAGCATTTT TRBJ1-5 NA NA TRBV5-1
CASSGQAHSGNTIYF TGTGCCAGCTCCGGACAGGCCCACTCTGGAAACACCATATATTTT TRBJ1-3 TRBD1 NA TRBV18
CATTVRLFSYNEQFF TGTGCCACCACCGTGAGGCTTTTCTCCTACAATGAGCAGTTCTTC TRBJ2-1 NA NA TRBV2
CASSAIGQGRGKLFF TGCGCCAGCAGCGCAATCGGGCAGGGCAGGGGAAAACTGTTTTTT TRBJ1-4 NA NA TRBV5-1
CASSPIRGAGEYHEQYF TGTGCCAGCTCACCTATCCGTGGGGCAGGGGAATACCACGAGCAGTACTTC TRBJ2-7 NA NA TRBV18
CASSAPDRGRGWGYTF TGTGCCAGTAGTGCCCCCGACAGGGGTCGAGGTTGGGGCTACACCTTC TRBJ1-2 TRBD1 NA TRBV19
CASSPEPGGNTIYF TGTGCCAGCAGCCCAGAACCTGGAGGGAACACCATATATTTT TRBJ1-3 NA NA TRBV7-2
CASSIVRSYNSPLHF TGTGCCAGCAGCATAGTACGATCCTATAATTCACCCCTCCACTTT TRBJ1-6 NA once TRBV5-6
CASSGDSYNSPLHF TGTGCCAGTAGCGGGGACTCCTATAATTCACCCCTCCACTTT TRBJ1-6 NA NA TRBV19
CASSLTGLNTEAFF TGCGCCAGCAGCTTGACAGGGTTGAACACTGAAGCTTTCTTT TRBJ1-1 NA NA TRBV5-1
CAWSRRGSGTEAFF TGTGCCTGGTCCCGAAGGGGGTCGGGTACTGAAGCTTTCTTT TRBJ1-1 NA NA TRBV30
CASSIVGGEKLFF TGTGCCAGTAGTATAGTTGGCGGGGAAAAACTGTTTTTT TRBJ1-4 NA NA TRBV19
CASSPRGQLSGNTIYF TGTGCCAGCAGCCCGCGGGGACAGCTCTCTGGAAACACCATATATTTT TRBJ1-3 TRBD1 once TRBV7-9
CASSVTGDYTEAFF TGCGCCAGCAGCGTCACAGGGGACTACACTGAAGCTTTCTTT TRBJ1-1 TRBD1 NA TRBV5-1
CASSLGPGINEDTQYF TGCGCCAGCAGCTTGGGTCCAGGAATTAATGAAGATACGCAGTATTTT TRBJ2-3 NA NA TRBV5-1
CASSPDRGLTGANVLTF TGTGCCAGCAGCCCGGACAGGGGACTCACTGGGGCCAACGTCCTGACTTTC TRBJ2-6 TRBD1 NA TRBV3-1/TRBV3-2
CASSYTVHQPQHF TGTGCCAGCAGTTATACAGTTCATCAGCCCCAGCATTTT TRBJ1-5 NA once TRBV28
CASSVGGPPLNYGYTF TGCGCCAGCAGCGTGGGAGGGCCTCCTCTAAACTATGGCTACACCTTC TRBJ1-2 NA NA TRBV5-1
CASRPDRVGQPQHF TGTGCCAGCAGACCTGACAGGGTGGGCCAGCCCCAGCATTTT TRBJ1-5 TRBD1 NA TRBV2
CASSLEGASTGELFF TGTGCCAGCAGTTTGGAGGGGGCGAGCACCGGGGAGCTGTTTTTT TRBJ2-2 NA NA TRBV6-4
CASSFDSGRYGELFF TGCGCCAGCAGCTTTGATAGCGGGAGATACGGGGAGCTGTTTTTT TRBJ2-2 TRBD2 NA TRBV5-1
CASSPRAGGLTEAFF TGTGCCAGCAGTCCAAGGGCAGGAGGTTTAACTGAAGCTTTCTTT TRBJ1-1 NA NA TRBV2
CAIRTSGDQETQYF TGTGCCATCCGGACTAGCGGAGACCAAGAGACCCAGTACTTC TRBJ2-5 TRBD2 NA TRBV7-8
CASSFVAGLSNEQFF TGTGCCAGCAGCTTCGTAGCGGGCCTCTCCAATGAGCAGTTCTTC TRBJ2-1 TRBD2 NA TRBV5-4
CASSLSLGAHEKLFF TGTGCCAGCAGTTTATCGCTGGGCGCCCATGAAAAACTGTTTTTT TRBJ1-4 NA NA TRBV27
CAISLDSGNTIYF TGTGCCATCAGCCTGGACAGTGGAAACACCATATATTTT TRBJ1-3 NA NA TRBV10-3
CAWGVGNTIYF TGTGCCTGGGGCGTAGGAAACACCATATATTTT TRBJ1-3 NA NA TRBV30
CASSPAGGRNEQFF TGTGCCAGCAGCCCCGCGGGGGGCCGCAATGAGCAGTTCTTC TRBJ2-1 TRBD2 NA TRBV7-3
CANGPSGNTGELFF TGTGCCAACGGCCCTAGCGGGAACACCGGGGAGCTGTTTTTT TRBJ2-2 TRBD2 NA TRBV7-2